The present T cell receptor (beta chain) was sequenced within a study of blood T cell repertoires in COVID-19. Study overall: Samples taken during acute and convalescent COVID-19 were collected in the United States, Italy and Spain. Sources were T cells, B-cell-depleted T cells, or PBMCs; the material itself was cDNA or gDNA.

Germline assignment: CDR1 MGHRA and CDR2 YSYEKL. This CDR3 spans 15 amino acids. V shed 3 bases and J shed 1 base, with 12 bases lying between them. Authors' processing steps: Scientists estimated how many nucleated cells there were by amplifying reference gene primers. Produced via immunoSEQ multiplex PCR; TCRdb's table is partial and in-frame only. The V and J calls and the clone size are those of that table, but D and trimming were determined from the DNA. The table shows about 150,000 clones, with 87% occurring only once. The chain has TRBV4-1 and TRBJ2-5; the D gene is possibly TRBD1 (6 bases). The sequence came from a human donor in a cohort sampled during active COVID-19. The sequenced sample was peripheral blood. Here the CDR3 reads CASSQEQGSQETQYF. CDR3 bases: TGCGCCAGCAGCCAGGAACAGGGATCCCAAGAGACCCAGTACTTC.